A single sample is the source of the 11 T cell receptor beta chains below, sequenced in a study of blood T cell repertoires in COVID-19. Using immunoSEQ multiplex PCR, the repertoire was profiled, and TCRdb retains in-frame clones only, with some absent. This table holds roughly 150,000 clones, 60% to 85% found once. Specimen: peripheral blood. The receptors derive from a woman in her sixties or seventies with COVID-19, enrolled during active disease.

The V gene is TRBV6-2 or TRBV6-3, the J gene TRBJ2-5, with 8 bases matching TRBD1. In germline, CDR1 is MNHEY, CDR2 SVGEGT. The CDR3 has 15 residues. After removal of 2 bases from V and 2 bases from J, the junction contained 4 bases not matched to a gene. CDR3 region: CASSYLDRGQETQYF. CDR3 DNA sequence: TGTGCCAGCAGTTACCTAGACAGGGGACAAGAGACCCAGTACTTC.

The chain couples TRBV14 to TRBJ1-1; TRBD1 agrees at 10 bases. Germline assignment: CDR1 SGHDN and CDR2 FVKESK. There are 15 residues in the CDR3. Trimming took 3 bases from V and 1 from J; bases not matched to a gene: 2. CDR3 sequence (DNA): TGTGCCAGCAGCCATCGGACAGGGGGGAACACTGAAGCTTTCTTT. This sequence encodes CASSHRTGGNTEAFF.

The chain is built from TRBV6-5 and TRBJ2-2; weak D call: TRBD1 (5 bases). Deletions cut 7 bases from V and 6 bases from J, with 12 bases between. The CDR3 runs to 13 residues. The germline V gene has CDR1 MNHEY and CDR2 SVGAGI. This CDR3 reads CASKSGWAGELFF. Here the CDR3 DNA reads TGTGCCAGCAAATCAGGGTGGGCCGGGGAGCTGTTTTTT.

This chain links TRBV28 with TRBJ2-3, with 12 bases lining up with TRBD2. This CDR3 spans 16 amino acids. V dropped 5 bases and J dropped 3; count of bases not matched to a gene: 6. The germline gives CDR1 MDHEN, CDR2 SYDVKM. The CDR3 DNA reads TGTGCCAGCAGTCCTAGCGGGAGGGCCGAGACAGATACGCAGTATTTT. It specifies CASSPSGRAETDTQYF.

The V call is TRBV6-6, the J call TRBJ2-2, with D perhaps TRBD1 (5 bases). The CDR3 spans 17 residues. V was shortened by 5 bases and J by 3 bases, with 19 bases between the two germline ends. CDR1 MNHNY and CDR2 SVGAGI come from the germline V gene (reference sequence). This CDR3 is CASSPVLGPWYTGELFF. The CDR3 DNA is TGTGCCAGCAGTCCTGTGTTGGGGCCGTGGTACACCGGGGAGCTGTTTTTT.

The V call is TRBV6-1, the J call TRBJ2-7; TRBD1 matches at 8 bases. The trim removed 3 bases at V and 4 bases at J, leaving 5 bases unmatched. The CDR3 consists of 14 residues. Germline V gene data show CDR1 as MNHNS and CDR2 as SASEGT. The CDR3 is CASSDGTGLYEQYV. The CDR3 DNA is TGTGCCAGCAGTGACGGGACAGGATTATACGAGCAGTACGTC.

This chain links TRBV15 with TRBJ2-1, with 7 bases fitting TRBD1. After removal of 0 bases from V and 6 bases from J, the junction contained 8 bases not matched to a gene. The CDR3 runs 16 residues. CDR1 LNHNV and CDR2 YYDKDF come from the germline V gene (reference sequence). CDR3 sequence (DNA): TGTGCCACCAGCAGAGAGAACAGGGGCGACCGCAATGAGCAGTTCTTC. As protein: CATSRENRGDRNEQFF.

The chain recombines TRBV9 with TRBJ2-3; 11 bases agree with TRBD1. CDR3 length: 15 amino acids. V gave up 4 bases and J gave up 8 bases; unmatched junction bases: 9. Germline values: CDR1 SGDLS, CDR2 YYNGEE. CDR3 in DNA: TGTGCCAGCAGCCCTACGGGACAGGGGGTAGGTACGCAGTATTTT. This codes for CASSPTGQGVGTQYF.

Of note for this clone: The junction differs from germline at one of its ends, possibly a read error. V usage is TRBV7-2 and J usage is TRBJ2-1, with TRBD2 matching over 13 bases. The CDR3 is 16 residues long. Looked up from germline, CDR1 is SGHTA and CDR2 is FQGNSA. This chain's CDR3 is CASSIAGTSGAHEQFF. DNA of the CDR3: TGTGCCAGCAGCATAGCCGGGACTAGCGGGGCCCATGAGCAGTTCTTC.

This clone turned up a few times. The CDR3 here is CASSLTTGDTEAFF. In DNA, the CDR3 is TGTGCCAGCAGTTTAACCACAGGGGATACTGAAGCTTTCTTT. The chain uses TRBV28 and TRBJ1-1, with 7 bases identical to TRBD1. In germline, CDR1 is MDHEN, CDR2 SYDVKM. The CDR3 spans 14 residues. V lost 2 bases to trimming and J lost 5 bases; unmatched junction nucleotides: 5.

This chain uses TRBV7-3 with TRBJ2-1, with D tentatively TRBD1 (5 bases). The germline CDR1 and CDR2 sequences are SGHTA and FQGTGA. With 0 bases removed from V and 2 bases from J, the gap between germline ends came to 8 bases. The CDR3 is made up of 15 amino acids. The CDR3 DNA follows: TGTGCCAGCAGCTTAACAGGGGATACCTACAATGAGCAGTTCTTC. Protein sequence: CASSLTGDTYNEQFF.